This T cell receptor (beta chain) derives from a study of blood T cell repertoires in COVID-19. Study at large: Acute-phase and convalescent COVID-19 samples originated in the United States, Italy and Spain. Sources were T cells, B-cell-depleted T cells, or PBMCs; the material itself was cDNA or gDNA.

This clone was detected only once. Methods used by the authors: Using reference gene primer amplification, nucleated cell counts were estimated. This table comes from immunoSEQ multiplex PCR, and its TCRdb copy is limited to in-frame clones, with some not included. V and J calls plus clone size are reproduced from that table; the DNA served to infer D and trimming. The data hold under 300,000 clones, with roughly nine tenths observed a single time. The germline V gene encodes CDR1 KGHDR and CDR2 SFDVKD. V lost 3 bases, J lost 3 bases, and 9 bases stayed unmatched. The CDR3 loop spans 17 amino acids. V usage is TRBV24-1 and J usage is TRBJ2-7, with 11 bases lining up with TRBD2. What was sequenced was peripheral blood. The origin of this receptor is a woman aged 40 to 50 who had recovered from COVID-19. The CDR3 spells CATSDLGGLADLYEQYF. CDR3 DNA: TGTGCCACCAGTGATCTCGGGGGACTAGCGGATCTCTACGAGCAGTACTTC.